A single T cell receptor beta chain is shown here with its context. This entry belongs to a study of T cell responses to AZD1222 COVID-19 vaccine. The junction had 7 bases not matched to a gene; V was cut back by 6 bases and J by 1 base. CDR3 length: 16 residues. Germline assignment: CDR1 SEHNR and CDR2 FQNEAQ (reference sequence). Produced via immunoSEQ multiplex PCR; TCRdb's table is partial and in-frame only. The sample holds tens of thousands of clones; more than 65% are singletons and the top ten take 20%. The clonotype originates from an adult in good health. The sample was peripheral blood, taken on day 0 of AZD1222 vaccination. The chain joins TRBV7-9 to TRBJ2-2; 8 bases fit TRBD1. In DNA, the CDR3 is TGTGCCAGCAGACTATTCAGGGGGCAGAACACCGGGGAGCTGTTTTTT. Translated, it gives CASRLFRGQNTGELFF.